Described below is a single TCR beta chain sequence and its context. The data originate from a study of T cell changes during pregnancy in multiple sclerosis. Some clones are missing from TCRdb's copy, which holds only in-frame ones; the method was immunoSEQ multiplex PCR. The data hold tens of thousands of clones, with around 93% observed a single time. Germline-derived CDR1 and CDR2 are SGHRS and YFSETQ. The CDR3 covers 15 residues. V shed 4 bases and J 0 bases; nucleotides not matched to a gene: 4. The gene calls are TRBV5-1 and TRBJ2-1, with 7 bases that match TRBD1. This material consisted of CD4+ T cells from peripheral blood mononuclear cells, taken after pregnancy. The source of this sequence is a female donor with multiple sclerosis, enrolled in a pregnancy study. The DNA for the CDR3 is TGCGCCAGCAGCAGGGGACAGTTCTCCTACAATGAGCAGTTCTTC. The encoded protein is CASSRGQFSYNEQFF.